A single sample is the source of the 30 T cell receptor beta chains below, sequenced in a study of post-analysis software for immune sequencing data. Overall study findings and caveats: Roughly 5 TRBV segments, TRBV5-6, TRBV5-1 and TRBV20-1 among them, were found more frequent in patients than controls.

These TCRs' antigens remain unknown. Included in the TCR beta cDNA libraries were unique molecular identifiers. MiXCR, run by TCRdb on the PCR reads, gives a single entry per CDR3 protein. The table records hundreds of thousands of distinct CDR3 sequences, roughly 27% of them present only once. The material sequenced was blood. The receptors were sampled from a girl aged 5-17 years with multiple sclerosis.

This clonotype was detected a few times. J is TRBJ2-1 and V is TRBV7-9, with no clear D. The CDR3 runs 12 residues. V dropped 5 bases and J dropped 9 bases, with 11 bases sitting between them. CDR1 SEHNR and CDR2 FQNEAQ come from the germline V gene (reference sequence). CDR3 in amino acids: CASSKKSGEQFF. CDR3 in DNA: TGTGCCAGCAGCAAAAAGTCTGGTGAGCAGTTCTTC.

J is TRBJ2-3 and V is TRBV6-5; 10 bases agree with TRBD1. J gave up 4 bases and V 0 bases, and 13 bases lay outside the gene matches. From germline, CDR1 is MNHEY and CDR2 SVGAGI. The CDR3 is made up of 19 amino acids. CDR3 nucleotides: TGTGCCAGCAGTTACTCGATTTACGGACAGGGGGTAGGAGCAGATACGCAGTATTTT. Translated, it gives CASSYSIYGQGVGADTQYF.

The chain uses TRBV5-8 and TRBJ1-5, with D tentatively TRBD1 (5 bases). CDR1 SGHTS and CDR2 YDEGEE come from the germline V gene. This CDR3 comprises 15 residues. Trimming left V 6 bases short and J 7 bases short, with 20 bases between. CDR3 protein: CASTKPGTQGQPQHF. DNA for the CDR3: TGTGCCAGCACCAAGCCCGGGACCCAAGGCCAGCCCCAGCATTTT.

This clonotype appeared a few times. The V call is TRBV5-1, the J call TRBJ2-1; the D gene could be TRBD1 or TRBD2 (6 bases each). The CDR3 length is 17 residues. The V end was cut by 4 bases, the J end by 0 bases, with 17 bases between. Germline CDR1 is SGHRS and CDR2 is YFSETQ. The CDR3 nucleotides are TGCGCCAGCAGCCGGGACGGGGGCGGCAGCTCCTACAATGAGCAGTTCTTC. Protein sequence: CASSRDGGGSSYNEQFF.

The chain employs TRBV24-1 and TRBJ2-7; a weak D match, TRBD2 (6 bases). CDR3 length: 16 residues. The germline gives CDR1 KGHDR, CDR2 SFDVKD. V lost 5 bases and J 5 bases, leaving 21 bases between the germline ends. This chain's CDR3 is CATSVNGRGGGNEQYF. The CDR3 bases are TGTGCCACCAGTGTCAATGGACGGGGAGGAGGGAACGAGCAGTACTTC.

This clonotype has more than one count but fewer than ten. The gene calls are TRBV20-1 and TRBJ2-5, with 8 bases that match TRBD1. Germline V lookup: CDR1 DFQATT, CDR2 SNEGSKA (reference sequence). The CDR3 length is 13 residues. V lost 5 bases to trimming and J lost 4 bases; unmatched junction nucleotides: 6. CDR3 nucleotide sequence: TGCAGTGCTCGCCGACAGGGGAGAGAGACCCAGTACTTC. Translated: CSARRQGRETQYF.

The chain combines TRBV7-2 with TRBJ2-3; perhaps TRBD1 as D (5 bases). The CDR3 loop spans 15 amino acids. Trimming took off 3 bases at V and 2 bases at J, with 12 bases between the two ends. Germline CDR1 SGHTA, CDR2 FQGNSA. CDR3 DNA: TGTGCCAGCAGCTTGAGGCTCAGGGACACAGATACGCAGTATTTT. Protein product: CASSLRLRDTDTQYF.

A few counts support this clonotype. The rearrangement joins TRBV7-9 to TRBJ2-5, with D perhaps matching TRBD1 (6 bases). Per the germline V gene, CDR1 is SEHNR and CDR2 is FQNEAQ (reference sequence). The CDR3 spans 15 residues. Trimming removed 7 bases from V and 6 bases from J, with 21 bases in between. The DNA for the CDR3 is TGTGCCAGCAACCTGGTGGATGGGGACACTCAGACCCAGTACTTC. Protein sequence: CASNLVDGDTQTQYF.

Many counts were recorded for this clonotype. The chain combines TRBV12-3 or TRBV12-4 with TRBJ2-5, with a possible D match to TRBD1 (6 bases). Trimming stripped 4 bases from V and 5 bases from J, with 14 bases between. The CDR3 is made up of 14 amino acids. The CDR3, as DNA: TGTGCCAGCAGTTCTAAGGGGGTAGAGGAGACCCAGTACTTC. Protein: CASSSKGVEETQYF.

A few counts support this clonotype. An end of the junction differs from the germline gene, which may be a read error. The chain couples TRBV6-5 to TRBJ2-5, with D uncertain. The J call is uncertain, as TRBJ2-7 better fits the DNA end. This CDR3 comprises 16 residues. The germline gives CDR1 MNHEY, CDR2 SVGAGI. The CDR3 bases are TGTGCCGGCAGTTACCTGAGAATCGGCCCTTCCCACGAGCAGTACTTC. This codes for CAGSYLRIGPSHEQYF.

V and J are TRBV2 and TRBJ1-5; tentatively, D is TRBD1 (6 bases). The CDR3 totals 15 residues. Germline V gives CDR1 SNHLY, CDR2 FYNNEI. V was shortened by 6 bases and J by 1 base, with 13 bases between the two germline ends. DNA for the CDR3: TGTGCCAGCAGACACAGGGAATTAAGCAATCAGCCCCAGCATTTT. It codes for CASRHRELSNQPQHF.

This clonotype was found a few times. The chain recombines TRBV10-2 with TRBJ1-1, with D perhaps matching TRBD1 (5 bases). The CDR3 spans 13 residues. Trimming removed 2 bases from V and 4 bases from J, with 8 bases in between. Germline V gives CDR1 WSHSY, CDR2 SAAADI. CDR3 sequence reads: CASSEQGGTEAFF. The CDR3 DNA reads TGCGCCAGCAGTGAGCAGGGTGGCACTGAAGCTTTCTTT.

V gene TRBV18 combines with J gene TRBJ2-3; D remains ambiguous. V lost 1 base to trimming and J lost 0 bases, with 5 bases between them. From germline, CDR1 is KGHSH and CDR2 LQKENI. The CDR3 is 14 amino acids. The DNA of the CDR3 is TGTGCCAGCTCACCACGGCTAAGCACAGATACGCAGTATTTT. Translating gives CASSPRLSTDTQYF. Full variable domain (rest looked up from reference TRBV18 and TRBJ2-3): NAGVMQNPRHLVRRRGQEARLRCSPMKGHSHVYWYRQLPEEGLKFMVYLQKENIIDESGMPKERFSAEFPKEGPSILRIQQVVRGDSAAYFCASSPRLSTDTQYFGPGTRLTVL.

This chain links TRBV9 with TRBJ1-2; 9 nucleotides agree with TRBD1. The CDR3 extends over 18 amino acids. After removal of 0 bases from V and 8 bases from J, the junction contained 17 bases not matched to a gene. The germline gives CDR1 SGDLS, CDR2 YYNGEE. Written as DNA, the CDR3 is TGTGCCAGCAGCGTAGCACAAGGACAGGGGTTTTCTAGAGAAGGCTACACCTTC. Translating gives CASSVAQGQGFSREGYTF.

As to this clonotype: A much larger clone differs from this one at a single base, so this may be a read error. The gene calls are TRBV20-1 and TRBJ2-3; a possible D gene is TRBD2 (5 bases). The CDR3 is made up of 13 amino acids. V shed 6 bases and J shed 8 bases, with 18 bases lying between them. Germline V gives CDR1 DFQATT, CDR2 SNEGSKA (reference sequence). This CDR3 reads CSAVPPRSGTQYF. The CDR3 nucleotides read TGCAGTGCCGTCCCCCCTAGAAGCGGTACGCAGTATTTT.

This clonotype showed up just a few times. V gene TRBV3-1 combines with J gene TRBJ2-6; no clear D gene. In germline, CDR1 is LGHDT, CDR2 YNNKEL (reference sequence). V lost 0 bases to trimming and J lost 2 bases, with 8 bases between them. The CDR3 sequence is 16 residues long. CDR3 protein: CASSQDGVAGANVLTF. Here the CDR3 DNA reads TGTGCCAGCAGCCAAGATGGGGTAGCTGGGGCCAACGTCCTGACTTTC.

The chain joins TRBV20-1 to TRBJ2-7; TRBD2 agrees at 7 bases. This CDR3 has 12 amino acids. Germline V gene lookup returns CDR1 DFQATT and CDR2 SNEGSKA (reference sequence). The V gene end was trimmed by 3 bases and the J gene end by 6 bases; junction bases not matched to a gene: 5. CDR3 sequence: CSARGLAAEQYF. CDR3 coding DNA: TGCAGTGCTAGGGGGCTAGCGGCCGAGCAGTACTTC.

In its sample, this clonotype was seen a few times. The chain recombines TRBV4-3 with TRBJ1-2; D may be TRBD1 (6 bases). Deletions cut 2 bases from V and 4 bases from J, with 14 bases between. The CDR3 covers 15 residues. Germline V lookup: CDR1 LGHNA, CDR2 YSLEER. The CDR3 DNA reads as TGCGCCAGCAGCCAATCGCCGACAGGACCCTATGGCTACACCTTC. This encodes CASSQSPTGPYGYTF.

This clonotype was seen a handful of times. The genes are TRBV20-1 and TRBJ2-3; 14 nucleotides agree with TRBD2. Germline V gene data show CDR1 as DFQATT and CDR2 as SNEGSKA (reference sequence). This CDR3 spans 17 amino acids. With V trimmed by 5 bases and J by 3 bases, 10 bases remained unmatched. This CDR3 is CSAGGLAGVMGTDTQYF. CDR3 bases: TGCAGTGCTGGGGGACTAGCGGGAGTGATGGGGACAGATACGCAGTATTTT.

This clonotype was counted a few times. This rearrangement joins TRBV11-1 to TRBJ2-3; D is undetermined. V gave up 8 bases and J gave up 1 base, with 16 bases separating them. The CDR3 has 15 amino acids. Germline V gives CDR1 SGHAT, CDR2 FQDESV (reference sequence). CDR3 nucleotides: TGTGCCAGCTCCCCCTCAGGCTTGGGCACAGATACGCAGTATTTT. Translation: CASSPSGLGTDTQYF.

This clonotype was counted between two and nine times. The chain carries TRBV20-1 and TRBJ2-1; D is ambiguous. The V gene lost 5 bases and the J gene lost 2 bases, with 10 bases spanning the gap. Germline V CDR1 and CDR2: DFQATT, SNEGSKA (reference sequence). The CDR3 runs 13 residues. CDR3 residues: CSAVHTTYNEQFF. The CDR3 DNA is TGCAGTGCTGTTCACACTACCTACAATGAGCAGTTCTTC.

V gene TRBV29-1 combines with J gene TRBJ2-5, with 8 nucleotides matching TRBD1. The J call may not be correct, given that the DNA end is closer to TRBJ2-7. The CDR3 is 17 amino acids. Germline V lookup: CDR1 SQVTM, CDR2 ANQGSEA. CDR3: CSVEGNRGQGAAYEQYF. The CDR3 DNA reads TGCAGCGTTGAAGGAAATCGAGGGCAGGGGGCGGCCTACGAGCAGTACTTC.

This clonotype was observed a handful of times. The V gene is TRBV6-5, the J gene TRBJ1-2; D remains ambiguous. Germline CDR1 MNHEY, CDR2 SVGAGI. This CDR3 is 17 amino acids long. Trimming shortened V by 2 bases and J by 9 bases, and 25 bases separated the two germline ends. CDR3 DNA sequence: TGTGCCAGCAGTTACGTCGGGCCATCAGCTCGCCCTTATAGCTACACCTTC. Translated, it gives CASSYVGPSARPYSYTF.

The chain employs TRBV7-9 and TRBJ2-1, with D maybe TRBD2 (7 bases). V was trimmed by 2 bases and J by 4 bases, leaving 18 bases between them. The germline CDR1 and CDR2 sequences are SEHNR and FQNEAQ (reference sequence). The length of the CDR3 is 17 residues. The CDR3 DNA is TGTGCCAGCAGCTTATTCGCTGGGGGGGGCGGATACAATGAGCAGTTCTTC. Translating gives CASSLFAGGGGYNEQFF.

The chain combines TRBV10-3 with TRBJ2-7; TRBD1 might be the D (5 bases). Germline V gives CDR1 ENHRY, CDR2 SYGVKD. This CDR3 comprises 14 residues. V was trimmed by 0 bases and J by 2 bases, leaving 8 bases between them. The CDR3 reads CAISESQGPYEQYF. CDR3 in DNA: TGTGCCATCAGTGAGTCGCAGGGCCCCTACGAGCAGTACTTC.

This chain links TRBV10-3 with TRBJ2-3; TRBD2 aligns across 16 bases. V shed 7 bases, J shed 1 base, and the junction held 5 bases outside the gene matches. Germline values: CDR1 ENHRY, CDR2 SYGVKD. CDR3 length equals 17 residues. Here the CDR3 reads CAIKGTSGRVGTDTQYF. The CDR3 DNA reads as TGTGCCATCAAGGGGACTAGCGGGAGGGTCGGCACAGATACGCAGTATTTT.

The gene calls are TRBV4-3 and TRBJ1-1, with D unresolved. The CDR3 consists of 15 residues. The V end lost 0 bases, the J end lost 2 bases, and 10 bases lay between the germline ends. Germline V gene lookup returns CDR1 LGHNA and CDR2 YSLEER. The CDR3 is CASSQDSAVNTEAFF. In DNA form, the CDR3 reads TGCGCCAGCAGCCAAGATAGCGCCGTTAACACTGAAGCTTTCTTT.

The chain couples TRBV7-9 to TRBJ1-1; perhaps TRBD1 as D (5 bases). The CDR3 is made up of 14 amino acids. V lost 5 bases and J 3 bases, leaving 13 bases between the germline ends. Germline V lookup: CDR1 SEHNR, CDR2 FQNEAQ (reference sequence). The CDR3 loop is CASSTPGGHTEAFF. The CDR3 bases are TGTGCCAGCAGCACTCCGGGGGGTCACACTGAAGCTTTCTTT.

The V gene is TRBV7-2, the J gene TRBJ2-5; D uncertain. V was shortened by 3 bases and J by 11 bases, with 13 bases between the two germline ends. Germline loops: CDR1 SGHTA, CDR2 FQGNSA. The CDR3 is 12 amino acids. As DNA, the CDR3 is TGTGCCAGCAGCTTGATCGCCTTCCAGCAGTACTTC. This gives the protein CASSLIAFQQYF.

This chain connects TRBV20-1 to TRBJ1-5, with D unclear. This CDR3 comprises 13 residues. Germline V gene data show CDR1 as DFQATT and CDR2 as SNEGSKA (reference sequence). V was pared by 5 bases and J by 7 bases, with 15 bases between. Here the CDR3 reads CSAPDHAGQPQHF. The CDR3 coding sequence is TGCAGTGCTCCGGACCACGCCGGACAGCCCCAGCATTTT.